One and the same sample provided the 28 T cell receptor beta chains below, sequenced in a study of T-cell memory formation after mild COVID-19. TCRdb called the 5' RACE reads again in MiXCR, with one record for every CDR3 protein. Among some 88,000 distinct CDR3 sequences listed, 20% to 25% were seen once. The sequencing sample was made of PBMCs or a T cell subset sorted from them (not recorded which). The receptor source for this set is a man aged 18 to 30 who had mild COVID-19 (a few samples of this study predate the infection). Cell type and time point are not known.

This clonotype has a handful of counts. This chain joins TRBV7-8 and TRBJ2-7; 7 nucleotides line up with TRBD1. The V and J ends lost 4 bases and 3 bases, in that order; junction bases with no gene match: 3. The CDR3 has 13 amino acids. Germline V lookup: CDR1 SGHVS, CDR2 FQNEAQ. CDR3 amino acids: CASSSTGVYEQYV. The CDR3 region has the DNA TGTGCCAGCAGCTCCACAGGGGTCTACGAGCAGTACGTC.

Only a few counts were recorded for this clonotype. The chain has TRBV20-1 and TRBJ2-3, with D possibly being TRBD1 or TRBD2 (5 bases each). CDR1 is DFQATT, CDR2 SNEGSKA, per germline (reference sequence). The CDR3 extends over 16 amino acids. V dropped 5 bases and J dropped 1 base, with 19 bases sitting between them. The CDR3 sequence is CSADGSGRIRTDTQYF. CDR3 nucleotide sequence: TGCAGTGCTGACGGTTCGGGGCGAATCCGCACAGATACGCAGTATTTT.

This clonotype was counted many times. The chain has TRBV29-1 and TRBJ2-3, with a weak D call TRBD2 (5 bases). The germline V gene encodes CDR1 SQVTM and CDR2 ANQGSEA. The V end lost 8 bases, the J end lost 1 base, and 13 bases lay between the germline ends. CDR3 length equals 13 residues. The CDR3 nucleotides read TGCAGCTCCCGGGAATATGGCACAGATACGCAGTATTTT. As protein: CSSREYGTDTQYF.

The rearrangement links TRBV4-1 to TRBJ1-5; no clear D. V was pared by 0 bases and J by 10 bases, with 13 bases between. This CDR3 region has 14 residues. Germline values: CDR1 MGHRA, CDR2 YSYEKL. DNA of the CDR3: TGCGCCAGCAGCCAAGACCACAGCCTCTCTCCCCAGCATTTT. Its protein product is CASSQDHSLSPQHF.

The chain is built from TRBV4-1 and TRBJ2-2; tentatively, D is TRBD1 (5 bases). Germline V lookup: CDR1 MGHRA, CDR2 YSYEKL. The CDR3 covers 15 residues. The germline V and J ends were trimmed by 4 bases and 0 bases, with 9 bases remaining between them. CDR3 in DNA: TGCGCCAGCAGCCTGGACAACGCGAACACCGGGGAGCTGTTTTTT. Its protein is CASSLDNANTGELFF.

The chain joins TRBV28 to TRBJ2-7, with 7 bases lining up with TRBD1. With 5 bases clipped from V and 3 bases from J, the junction kept 7 bases outside the gene matches. Germline CDR1 reads MDHEN; CDR2 reads SYDVKM. The CDR3 has 14 residues. The CDR3 DNA follows: TGTGCCAGCAGTGGGGACAGTCCCTTCTACGAGCAGTACGTC. This encodes CASSGDSPFYEQYV.

The chain combines TRBV11-2 with TRBJ1-2, with D possibly being TRBD1 (5 bases). V shed 5 bases and J shed 2 bases, with 9 bases lying between them. Germline V gives CDR1 SGHAT, CDR2 FQNNGV. The CDR3 has 13 residues. In DNA, the CDR3 is TGTGCCAGCAGCGCCGGGGACAACTATGGCTACACCTTC. Protein sequence: CASSAGDNYGYTF. Looking up the rest from reference TRBV11-2 and TRBJ1-2 gives the full variable domain: EAGVAQSPRYKIIEKRQSVAFWCNPISGHATLYWYQQILGQGPKLLIQFQNNGVVDDSQLPKDRFSAERLKGVDSTLKIQPAKLEDSAVYLCASSAGDNYGYTFGSGTRLTVV.

This rearrangement joins TRBV20-1 to TRBJ2-7; D not certain. The CDR3 loop spans 13 amino acids. Germline CDR1 reads DFQATT; CDR2 reads SNEGSKA (reference sequence). V was shortened by 0 bases and J by 3 bases, with 9 bases between the two germline ends. CDR3 in amino acids: CSARDGSYYEQYF. Here the CDR3 DNA reads TGCAGTGCTAGAGACGGAAGCTACTACGAGCAGTACTTC.

By sample fraction, this clonotype is medium-sized (0.01 to 0.1%). The chain has TRBV20-1 and TRBJ1-2, with 7 bases lining up with TRBD1. Germline V gives CDR1 DFQATT, CDR2 SNEGSKA (reference sequence). V shed 0 bases, J shed 2 bases, and the junction held 6 bases outside the gene matches. The CDR3 runs to 15 residues. The CDR3 spells CSARDPMTGNYGYTF. CDR3 nucleotides: TGCAGTGCTAGAGACCCTATGACAGGGAACTATGGCTACACCTTC.

This chain joins TRBV6-2 or TRBV6-3 and TRBJ2-2, with D uncertain. The CDR3 sequence is 13 residues long. Between the trimmed V and J ends, which lost 5 bases and 4 bases, there was a span of 8 bases. Germline V gene data show CDR1 as MNHEY and CDR2 as SVGEGT. The CDR3 loop is CASSTWGTGELFF. Here the CDR3 DNA reads TGTGCCAGCAGTACGTGGGGCACCGGGGAGCTGTTTTTT.

CDR3 residues: CASSLSGTLLNQPQHF. In DNA form, the CDR3 reads TGTGCCAGCAGTTTATCGGGGACACTTCTCAATCAGCCCCAGCATTTT. V and J are TRBV27 and TRBJ1-5, with D perhaps TRBD1 (6 bases). CDR3 length: 16 amino acids. V was trimmed by 0 bases and J by 3 bases, leaving 12 bases between them. In germline, CDR1 is MNHEY, CDR2 SMNVEV (reference sequence).

This sequence joins TRBV12-3 or TRBV12-4 and TRBJ2-1; D is ambiguous. The CDR3 totals 11 residues. V was clipped by 0 bases and J by 9 bases, with 3 bases between them. CDR3 DNA sequence: TGTGCCAGCAGTTTAGCAGCTGAGCAGTTCTTC. Translating gives CASSLAAEQFF.

This clonotype was detected a few times. The V and J genes are TRBV15 and TRBJ2-5, with no clear D. V was clipped by 3 bases and J by 5 bases, with 16 bases between them. Germline V gene lookup returns CDR1 LNHNV and CDR2 YYDKDF (reference sequence). The CDR3 runs to 15 residues. The CDR3 bases are TGTGCCACCAGCAGTTCGACTGTGATCGGGGAGACCCAGTACTTC. Translating gives CATSSSTVIGETQYF.

This clonotype showed up just a few times. V usage is TRBV12-3 or TRBV12-4 and J usage is TRBJ1-4, with 7 bases fitting TRBD1. The V and J ends lost 2 bases and 7 bases, in that order; junction bases with no gene match: 1. The CDR3 is made up of 13 amino acids. CDR3 protein: CASSLQGGEKLFF. The DNA for the CDR3 is TGTGCCAGCAGTTTACAGGGGGGTGAAAAACTGTTTTTT.

V and J are TRBV7-7 and TRBJ2-7, with D possibly matching TRBD1 (5 bases). Trimming cost V 4 bases and J 1 base, with 8 bases left between them. CDR1 and CDR2 from the germline V gene are SSHAT and FNYEAQ (reference sequence). The CDR3 length is 13 residues. CDR3 bases: TGTGCCAGCAGCTCAGGGATGTCCTACGAGCAGTACTTC. This gives the protein CASSSGMSYEQYF.

The J gene is TRBJ2-7, the V gene TRBV4-1; 7 bases map to TRBD1. Germline CDR1 is MGHRA and CDR2 is YSYEKL. The CDR3 has 18 residues. V shed 1 base, J shed 3 bases, and the junction held 15 bases outside the gene matches. The CDR3 sequence is CASSQVLPSGTVHYEQYF. The CDR3 DNA reads TGCGCCAGCAGCCAAGTTTTGCCCTCCGGGACAGTACACTACGAGCAGTACTTC.

This clonotype was counted a few times. The chain carries TRBV7-2 and TRBJ2-5; 9 bases are a match to TRBD2. CDR3 size: 15 residues. After removal of 6 bases from V and 7 bases from J, the junction contained 12 bases not matched to a gene. The germline gives CDR1 SGHTA, CDR2 FQGNSA. This chain's CDR3 is CASRALAGSIGTQYF. In DNA, the CDR3 is TGTGCCAGCAGGGCCCTAGCGGGGAGTATTGGGACCCAGTACTTC.

This chain connects TRBV7-2 to TRBJ2-2, with 7 bases fitting TRBD1. This CDR3 region has 15 residues. Trimming at V came to 0 bases and at J to 4 bases, leaving 2 bases not matched to a gene. The germline gives CDR1 SGHTA, CDR2 FQGNSA. CDR3: CASSLATGPTGELFF. As DNA, the CDR3 is TGTGCCAGCAGCTTAGCGACAGGGCCCACCGGGGAGCTGTTTTTT.

Concerning this clonotype: One end of the junction varies from germline; a read error may be responsible. The chain joins TRBV7-7 to TRBJ2-3; tentatively, D is TRBD2 (5 bases). Germline V gives CDR1 SSHAT, CDR2 FNYEAQ (reference sequence). The CDR3 sequence is 18 residues long. CDR3 coding DNA: TGTGCTAGCAGCTTAGCGTTCGGGCCCCCTCTTCGCTCAGATACGCAGTATTTT. Residues: CASSLAFGPPLRSDTQYF.

The chain uses TRBV14 and TRBJ2-7, with D hard to call. The V end was cut by 0 bases, the J end by 3 bases, with 9 bases between. The CDR3 contains 14 residues. CDR1 is SGHDN, CDR2 FVKESK, per germline. CDR3 sequence (DNA): TGTGCCAGCAGCCAAGACGCAGTTAACTACGAGCAGTACGTC. Protein sequence: CASSQDAVNYEQYV.

The chain joins TRBV5-1 to TRBJ1-1; tentatively, D is TRBD1 (5 bases). The CDR3 spans 15 residues. V lost 4 bases and J 2 bases, leaving 15 bases between the germline ends. Per germline, CDR1 SGHRS and CDR2 YFSETQ. CDR3 in amino acids: CASSHIDSINTEAFF. CDR3 bases: TGCGCCAGCAGCCATATAGACAGTATAAACACTGAAGCTTTCTTT.

This clonotype was seen a few times. V gene TRBV4-1 combines with J gene TRBJ2-2, with no clear D. Germline CDR1 is MGHRA and CDR2 is YSYEKL. V lost 4 bases to trimming and J lost 4 bases, with 16 bases between them. The CDR3 is 16 amino acids. In DNA form, the CDR3 reads TGCGCCAGCAGCCTCCTGTCTGCCCGCAGCACCGGGGAGCTGTTTTTT. It codes for CASSLLSARSTGELFF.

This chain links TRBV7-6 with TRBJ2-3, with a weak D call TRBD2 (6 bases). The V end lost 1 base, the J end lost 3 bases, and 11 bases lay between the germline ends. Germline V gene sequence: CDR1 SGHVS, CDR2 FNYEAQ. The CDR3 has 15 residues. The CDR3 sequence is CASSLVTSRTDTQYF. DNA of the CDR3: TGTGCCAGCAGCTTAGTTACTAGCCGAACAGATACGCAGTATTTT.

The chain is built from TRBV7-9 and TRBJ1-1, with D perhaps matching TRBD1 (5 bases). Trimming removed 2 bases from V and 4 bases from J, with 11 bases in between. Germline V gene lookup returns CDR1 SEHNR and CDR2 FQNEAQ (reference sequence). This CDR3 is built from 14 residues. The CDR3: CASSLLGTGTEAFF. Written as DNA, the CDR3 is TGTGCCAGCAGCTTATTGGGGACGGGCACTGAAGCTTTCTTT.

The CDR3 region has the DNA TGTGCCAGCAGTGAGTCGGGGTTCGGCACAGATACGCAGTATTTT. It is translated as CASSESGFGTDTQYF. This chain links TRBV6-1 with TRBJ2-3; perhaps TRBD2 as D (5 bases). CDR1 is MNHNS, CDR2 SASEGT, per germline. Trimming stripped 3 bases from V and 1 base from J, with 11 bases between. The CDR3 loop spans 15 amino acids.

This clonotype was seen only a few times. J is TRBJ2-5 and V is TRBV4-3, with TRBD2 matching over 8 bases. Germline values: CDR1 LGHNA, CDR2 YSLEER. With V trimmed by 1 base and J by 4 bases, 5 bases remained unmatched. The CDR3 loop spans 15 amino acids. CDR3 bases: TGCGCCAGCAGCCAAGTTATCGGGGGGGTAGAGACCCAGTACTTC. Translating it yields CASSQVIGGVETQYF.

In this sample, this clonotype turned up many times. The chain links TRBV2 to TRBJ2-7; the D gene could be TRBD1 or TRBD2 (6 bases each). From germline, CDR1 is SNHLY and CDR2 FYNNEI. Trimming removed 8 bases from V and 6 bases from J, with 17 bases in between. There are 13 residues in the CDR3. CDR3 bases: TGTGCCAGCCTGAAAGGGCCGGGGGCCGAGCAGTACTTC. As protein: CASLKGPGAEQYF.

The chain has TRBV7-6 and TRBJ2-3; D may correspond to TRBD1 or TRBD2 (6 bases each). The germline V gene has CDR1 SGHVS and CDR2 FNYEAQ. Deletions cut 1 base from V and 5 bases from J, with 13 bases between. CDR3 size: 15 residues. This CDR3 is CASSLVTGAGDTQYF. The CDR3 nucleotides are TGTGCCAGCAGCTTAGTTACGGGGGCGGGAGATACGCAGTATTTT.